This T cell receptor (beta chain) was sequenced for a study of blood T cell repertoires in COVID-19 (dated by TCRdb to 2018 to 2021). At the level of the whole study: Samples covering the acute and convalescent phases of COVID-19 were provided by collaborators in the United States, Italy and Spain. The material from the prospective study consisted of cDNA or gDNA derived from T cells, B-cell-depleted T cells, or PBMCs. Subjects who had been exposed to COVID-19, were actively infected with it, or had recovered from it provided the deeply sampled blood TCRbeta repertoires that made up the dataset. A freely available public database, intended as a resource for researchers studying the immune response to SARS-CoV-2, is where the repertoires were released. Samples were obtained from the ongoing ImmuneRACE study (first 160 participants) and from some 1,300 subjects provided by 6 global collaborators. A de-identified subject ID, COVID-19 status, age in years and sex were almost always included in the sample metadata. HLA class I and class II types, where available, came from metadata supplied by the sample provider rather than from assay-based typing.

On this clone itself: The clone's antigen remains unknown. No per-base quality is available; no much larger clone lies one base away.

Study-wide conclusions, independent of this receptor: How much clinical and demographic metadata was included differed by source and by participant, and the metadata was provided uncurated.

The collaborating institutions used their own protocols to collect whole blood in K2EDTA tubes. For TCRbeta analysis, collaborator samples were shipped as frozen whole blood, as isolated PBMCs, or as DNA extracted from either sample type. The CDR3 goes from the cysteine to the phenylalanine over 16 residues. This entry keeps only the CDR3 DNA: 48 bases, framed from base 1. In the germline V gene (reference sequence), CDR1 corresponds to MNHEY and CDR2 to SMNVEV. V lost 4 bases and J lost 5 bases; the stretch between them is 15 bases long. The immunoSEQ Assay, a bias-controlled multiplex PCR, was used to amplify TCRbeta CDR3 regions from genomic DNA. The authors' pipeline ran thus. Within the assay, amplification of reference gene primers was used to estimate how many nucleated cells each sample contained. To quantify the absolute abundance of each unique TCRbeta CDR3 rearrangement, sequence reads were collapsed and filtered. For each sample, productive Simpson clonality was calculated as the square root of Simpson's diversity index across productive rearrangements. Entries here come from immuneACCESS through TCRdb and include only in-frame sequences with V and J called. Some clones fail to appear in such tables; in the studies checked, an unresolved V gene covers under half of the shortfall, and the cause of the remainder is unknown. V and J calls and clone size are copied from that table; D and trimming were computed from the DNA. This sample comprises under 250,000 clones, approximately 80% of them detected only once. The top ten constitute 9.5% to 15% of the sample.

The sequencing input was peripheral blood. The rearrangement combines TRBV27 with TRBJ1-6; the best D guess is TRBD1, with 5 bases matching. This TCR derives from a human donor in a cohort sampled during active COVID-19. The DNA reads as follows: TGTGCCAGCAGTTACCTCGGGACTGGAAATAATTCACCCCTCCACTTT. It translates as CASSYLGTGNNSPLHF.